This T cell receptor (beta chain) was documented in a study of vaccination effects on CD4 cells after COVID-19. TCRdb's copy holds only in-frame clones and misses some; the assay was immunoSEQ multiplex PCR. The table includes about 41,000 clones, around 70% detected once. The CDR3 sequence is 15 residues long. The germline V gene encodes CDR1 LGHDT and CDR2 YNNKEL (reference sequence). Deletions cut 3 bases from V and 3 bases from J, with 14 bases between. Using viral peptide pools, the ViraFEST assay grew out antigen-specific CD4+ T cells prior to sequencing. Culture proceeded for more than 8 days, and CD4+ T cells were then isolated. Neither prior SARS-CoV-2 infection nor positive nucleocapsid antibodies were present in the vaccine recipients. In the cultures, half the medium was exchanged for IL-2 medium on days 3 and 7. Study-wide points: Marked clonal contraction of infection- and vaccine-induced clones was seen late after vaccination.

Concerning this clone itself: Its antigen is not known.

The V call is TRBV3-1 (or the pseudogene TRBV3-2), the J call TRBJ2-5, with D tentatively TRBD1 (6 bases). Sequenced material: CD4+ T cells from PBMCs cultured with HCoV-OC43 spike peptides, taken before COVID-19 vaccination. Specified subset: HCoV-OC43 spike overlapping peptide pool stimulation. The TCR sequence derives from a human donor who received a COVID-19 vaccine. The CDR3 here is CASSHLVQGKETQYF. DNA for the CDR3: TGTGCCAGCAGCCACCTTGTACAGGGCAAAGAGACCCAGTACTTC.